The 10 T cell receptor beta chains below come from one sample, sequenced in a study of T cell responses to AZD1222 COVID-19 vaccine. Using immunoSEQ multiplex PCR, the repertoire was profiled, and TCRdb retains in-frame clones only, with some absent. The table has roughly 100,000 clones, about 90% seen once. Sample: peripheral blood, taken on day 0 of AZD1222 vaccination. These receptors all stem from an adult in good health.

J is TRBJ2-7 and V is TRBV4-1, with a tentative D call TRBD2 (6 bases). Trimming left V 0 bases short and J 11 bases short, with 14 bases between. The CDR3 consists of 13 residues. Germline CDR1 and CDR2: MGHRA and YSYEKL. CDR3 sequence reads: CASSQDLGGDKYF. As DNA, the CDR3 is TGCGCCAGCAGCCAAGATCTAGGCGGGGATAAGTACTTC.

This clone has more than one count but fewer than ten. The CDR3, as DNA: TGTGCCAGCAGACGGGACACCGCTAATGAAAAACTGTTTTTT. Protein product: CASRRDTANEKLFF. This sequence joins TRBV7-2 and TRBJ1-4; weak D call: TRBD1 (6 bases). Germline V gene sequence: CDR1 SGHTA, CDR2 FQGNSA. V was shortened by 6 bases and J by 3 bases, with 11 bases between the two germline ends. CDR3 length: 14 amino acids.

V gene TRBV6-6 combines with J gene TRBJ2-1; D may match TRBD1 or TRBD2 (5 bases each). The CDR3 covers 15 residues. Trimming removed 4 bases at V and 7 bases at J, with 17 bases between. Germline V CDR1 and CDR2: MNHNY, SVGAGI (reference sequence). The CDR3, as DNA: TGTGCCAGCAGTTTCTCTGGGGGAAACTTGAATGAGCAGTTCTTC. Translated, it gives CASSFSGGNLNEQFF.

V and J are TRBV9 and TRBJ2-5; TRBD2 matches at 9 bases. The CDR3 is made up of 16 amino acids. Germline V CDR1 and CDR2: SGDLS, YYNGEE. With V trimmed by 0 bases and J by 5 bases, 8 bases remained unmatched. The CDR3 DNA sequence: TGTGCCAGCAGCGTAGGAGGGACTAGCCTCCCGGAGACCCAGTACTTC. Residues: CASSVGGTSLPETQYF. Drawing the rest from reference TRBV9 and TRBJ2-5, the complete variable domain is DSGVTQTPKHLITATGQRVTLRCSPRSGDLSVYWYQQSLDQGLQFLIQYYNGEERAKGNILERFSAQQFPDLHSELNLSSLELGDSALYFCASSVGGTSLPETQYFGPGTRLLVL.

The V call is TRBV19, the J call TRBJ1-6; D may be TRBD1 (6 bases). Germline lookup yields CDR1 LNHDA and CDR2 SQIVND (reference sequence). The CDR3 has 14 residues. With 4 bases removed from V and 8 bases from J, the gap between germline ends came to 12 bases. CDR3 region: CASSSTGNHSPLHF. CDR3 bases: TGTGCCAGTAGTAGCACAGGGAACCATTCACCCCTCCACTTT.

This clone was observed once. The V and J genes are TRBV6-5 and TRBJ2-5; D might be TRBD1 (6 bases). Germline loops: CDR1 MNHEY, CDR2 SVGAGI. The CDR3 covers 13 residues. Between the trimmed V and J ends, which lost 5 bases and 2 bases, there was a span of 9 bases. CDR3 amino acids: CASSRQEQETQYF. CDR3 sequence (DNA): TGTGCCAGCAGTAGACAGGAACAAGAGACCCAGTACTTC.

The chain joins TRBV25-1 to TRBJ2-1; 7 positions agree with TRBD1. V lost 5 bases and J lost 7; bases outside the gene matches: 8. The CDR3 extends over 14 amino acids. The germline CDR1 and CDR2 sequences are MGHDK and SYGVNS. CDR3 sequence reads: CASSQRTGVNEQFF. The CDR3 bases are TGTGCCAGCAGTCAGAGAACAGGGGTTAATGAGCAGTTCTTC.

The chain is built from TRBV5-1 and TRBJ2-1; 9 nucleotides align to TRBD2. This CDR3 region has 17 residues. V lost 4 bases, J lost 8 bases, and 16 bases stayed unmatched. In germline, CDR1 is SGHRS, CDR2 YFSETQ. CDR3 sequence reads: CASSPTVAAGGSHEQFF. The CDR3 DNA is TGCGCCAGCAGCCCCACCGTTGCCGCGGGGGGGTCGCATGAGCAGTTCTTC.

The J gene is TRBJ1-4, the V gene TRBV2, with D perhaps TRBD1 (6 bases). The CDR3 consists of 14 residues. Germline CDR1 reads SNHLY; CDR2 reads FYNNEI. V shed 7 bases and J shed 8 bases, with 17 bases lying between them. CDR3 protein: CASTLQGDSEKLFF. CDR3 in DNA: TGTGCCAGCACCCTACAGGGCGACTCCGAAAAACTGTTTTTT.

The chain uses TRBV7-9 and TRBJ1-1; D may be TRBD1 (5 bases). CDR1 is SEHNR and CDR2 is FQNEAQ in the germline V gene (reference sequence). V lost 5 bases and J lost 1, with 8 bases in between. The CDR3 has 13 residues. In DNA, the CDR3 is TGTGCCAGCAGCCCGAGGGGGAACACTGAAGCTTTCTTT. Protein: CASSPRGNTEAFF. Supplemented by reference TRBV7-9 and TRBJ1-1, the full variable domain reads DTGVSQNPRHKITKRGQNVTFRCDPISEHNRLYWYRQTLGQGPEFLTYFQNEAQLEKSRLLSDRFSAERPKGSFSTLEIQRTEQGDSAMYLCASSPRGNTEAFFGQGTRLTVV.